Shown below are 9 T cell receptor beta chains from a single sample sequenced in a study of cytomegalovirus exposure and HLA in healthy donors. The PCR employed 60 Vbeta primers together with 13 Jbeta primers. Libraries were prepared by immunoSEQ multiplex PCR; TCRdb keeps only in-frame clonotypes and omits some of them. The sample includes 85,000 to 100,000 clones, over 60% seen only once; the top ten take 15% to 20%. The sequenced sample consisted of PBMCs. These TCRs come from a man in his sixties in good health and CMV-seropositive.

The rearrangement uses TRBV19 and TRBJ2-7; 10 nucleotides agree with TRBD1. Per germline, CDR1 LNHDA and CDR2 SQIVND (reference sequence). This CDR3 has 14 residues. Losses at the gene ends were 8 bases for V and 3 bases for J; bases not matched to a gene: 7. CDR3: CASHAGTGVYEQYF. The CDR3 DNA follows: TGTGCCAGTCATGCTGGGACAGGGGTCTACGAGCAGTACTTC.

This sequence joins TRBV13 and TRBJ2-2; 9 bases match TRBD1. After removal of 2 bases from V and 5 bases from J, the junction contained 6 bases not matched to a gene. The CDR3 is 16 amino acids. The germline V gene has CDR1 PRHDT and CDR2 FYEKMQ (reference sequence). The CDR3 reads CASSLRGTGQTGELFF. The CDR3 nucleotides are TGTGCCAGCAGCTTAAGAGGGACAGGGCAAACCGGGGAGCTGTTTTTT.

Concerning this clone: One junction end disagrees with the germline gene, perhaps due to a read error. The chain joins TRBV7-7 to TRBJ2-5; a possible D gene is TRBD1 (6 bases). Germline V gene sequence: CDR1 SSHAT, CDR2 FNYEAQ (reference sequence). CDR3 length equals 13 residues. The CDR3 reads CASSIGTKETQYF. The DNA of the CDR3 is TGTGCTAGCAGCATCGGGACAAAAGAGACCCAGTACTTC.

The chain employs TRBV30 and TRBJ1-5, with 10 bases aligning to TRBD1. CDR3 size: 17 residues. V dropped 3 bases and J dropped 0; count of bases not matched to a gene: 8. Germline CDR1 reads GTSNPN; CDR2 reads SVGIG (reference sequence). This CDR3 is CAWSFGDRGDSNQPQHF. DNA for the CDR3: TGTGCCTGGAGCTTCGGGGACAGGGGCGATAGCAATCAGCCCCAGCATTTT.

This clone was counted at least ten times. The V gene is TRBV6-6, the J gene TRBJ1-4; maybe TRBD1 (5 bases). Trimming stripped 4 bases from V and 8 bases from J, with 17 bases between. Germline CDR1 MNHNY, CDR2 SVGAGI (reference sequence). This CDR3 has 15 amino acids. This CDR3 is CASSWGEGFSEKLFF. The CDR3 DNA reads TGTGCCAGCAGTTGGGGGGAAGGGTTTAGCGAAAAACTGTTTTTT.

The V gene is TRBV2, the J gene TRBJ1-6; 7 positions agree with TRBD1. Per the germline V gene, CDR1 is SNHLY and CDR2 is FYNNEI. V lost 6 bases and J lost 10; bases outside the gene matches: 12. This CDR3 has 15 amino acids. The CDR3 sequence is CASRRGRQGDSPLHF. DNA of the CDR3: TGTGCCAGCAGGAGAGGGAGGCAGGGGGACTCACCCCTCCACTTT. The full variable domain, completed using reference TRBV2 and TRBJ1-6, is EPEVTQTPSHQVTQMGQEVILRCVPISNHLYFYWYRQILGQKVEFLVSFYNNEISEKSEIFDDQFSVERPDGSNFTLKIRSTKLEDSAMYFCASRRGRQGDSPLHFGNGTRLTVT.

V and J are TRBV4-2 and TRBJ2-7; 10 nucleotides agree with TRBD1. Trimming at V came to 0 bases and at J to 5 bases, leaving 7 bases not matched to a gene. CDR3 length: 16 residues. The germline gives CDR1 LGHNA, CDR2 YNFKEQ. This chain's CDR3 is CASSQEEGQGWDEQYF. The CDR3 nucleotides are TGTGCCAGCAGCCAAGAAGAGGGACAGGGGTGGGACGAGCAGTACTTC.

The chain carries TRBV5-4 and TRBJ2-1; 12 bases match TRBD2. V was pared by 0 bases and J by 7 bases, with 5 bases of the junction left unmatched. The CDR3 sequence is 16 residues long. Germline V gives CDR1 SGHNT, CDR2 YYREEE (reference sequence). CDR3 residues: CASSLALAGGRNEQFF. The CDR3 DNA follows: TGTGCCAGCAGCTTGGCCCTAGCGGGGGGGCGGAATGAGCAGTTCTTC.

The rearrangement uses TRBV18 and TRBJ2-5; TRBD1 is a possible D gene (5 bases). Gene TRBJ2-7 matches the end of the DNA better, so the J call may be wrong. Germline V gives CDR1 KGHSH, CDR2 LQKENI. This CDR3 spans 13 amino acids. The CDR3 DNA is TGTGCCAGCTCACGCAGGGAATCGGACGAGCAGTACTTC. Translation gives CASSRRESDEQYF.